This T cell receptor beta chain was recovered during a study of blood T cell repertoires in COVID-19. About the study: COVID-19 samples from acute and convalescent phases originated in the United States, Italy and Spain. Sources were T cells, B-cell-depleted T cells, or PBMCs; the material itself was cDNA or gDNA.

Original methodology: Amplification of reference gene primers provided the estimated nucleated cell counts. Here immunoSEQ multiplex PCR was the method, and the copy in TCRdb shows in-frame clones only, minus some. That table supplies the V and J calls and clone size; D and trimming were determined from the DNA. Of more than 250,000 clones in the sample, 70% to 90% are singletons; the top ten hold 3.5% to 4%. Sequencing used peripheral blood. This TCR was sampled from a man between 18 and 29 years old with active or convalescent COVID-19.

The CDR3 here is CASSLALAEGETQYF. Here the CDR3 DNA reads TGTGCCAGCAGCTTGGCACTAGCGGAGGGAGAGACCCAGTACTTC. The chain links TRBV5-4 to TRBJ2-5, with 8 bases identical to TRBD2. V lost 0 bases to trimming and J lost 4 bases; unmatched junction nucleotides: 5. CDR3 length: 15 residues. Germline V gene lookup returns CDR1 SGHNT and CDR2 YYREEE (reference sequence).